The 2 T cell receptor beta chains below all came from one sample that was sequenced in a study of cytomegalovirus exposure and HLA in healthy donors. Using immunoSEQ multiplex PCR, the repertoire was profiled, and TCRdb retains in-frame clones only, with some absent. The table shows about 170,000 clones, with roughly 91% occurring only once. Sequenced: PBMCs. Source of these receptors: a woman aged 18-29 years in good health and CMV-seropositive.

This chain joins TRBV6-5 and TRBJ2-3, with D perhaps TRBD2 (6 bases). Between the trimmed V and J ends, which lost 7 bases and 4 bases, there was a span of 9 bases. Germline CDR1 and CDR2: MNHEY and SVGAGI. This CDR3 has 12 amino acids. CDR3 coding DNA: TGTGCCAGCAAGACTAGTTCAGATACGCAGTATTTT. It translates to CASKTSSDTQYF.

The rearrangement uses TRBV27 and TRBJ2-7; TRBD1 aligns across 9 bases. V gave up 1 base and J gave up 6 bases; unmatched junction bases: 7. Germline V CDR1 and CDR2: MNHEY, SMNVEV (reference sequence). This CDR3 contains 15 residues. This chain's CDR3 is CASSLYPGQGLEQYF. The CDR3 DNA follows: TGTGCCAGCAGTTTATACCCGGGACAGGGACTCGAGCAGTACTTC.